A single sample is the source of the 18 T cell receptor beta chains below, sequenced in a study of CD8+CD57+ T cells in acquired aplastic anemia. TCR beta VDJ and CDR3 profiles were obtained from a genomic DNA template. Each CDR3 protein is one row after TCRdb ran MiXCR on the reads. The sample has about 200,000 distinct CDR3 sequences, over 40% seen once. Those patients picked for sequencing had displayed CD8+CD57+ cell expansion on flow cytometry. Sequenced: sorted CD4+, CD8+, or CD8+CD57+ T cells (not recorded which) from PBMCs. These TCRs come from a human donor with aplastic anemia.

This clonotype showed up many times. V gene TRBV20-1 combines with J gene TRBJ2-7, with D possibly being TRBD1 (5 bases). Germline V gene sequence: CDR1 DFQATT, CDR2 SNEGSKA (reference sequence). The germline V and J ends were trimmed by 5 bases and 3 bases, with 20 bases remaining between them. The CDR3 length is 15 residues. CDR3 sequence reads: CSAPGTGSLVYEQYF. CDR3 DNA sequence: TGCAGTGCTCCCGGAACAGGAAGCCTAGTCTACGAGCAGTACTTC.

The chain uses TRBV25-1 and TRBJ1-2, with 9 bases aligning to TRBD1. The trim removed 3 bases at V and 7 bases at J, leaving 6 bases unmatched. The CDR3 loop spans 14 amino acids. The germline V gene encodes CDR1 MGHDK and CDR2 SYGVNS. The CDR3 nucleotides read TGTGCCAGCAGTGACTGGACAGGGGTGGGTGGCTACACCTTC. It translates to CASSDWTGVGGYTF.

This chain uses TRBV12-3 or TRBV12-4 with TRBJ1-5, with 7 bases aligning to TRBD1. The CDR3 has 13 residues. Trimming took 6 bases from V and 4 from J; bases not matched to a gene: 3. In nucleotides, the CDR3 is TGTGCCAGCAGACCACAGGGGAATCAGCCCCAGCATTTT. It is translated as CASRPQGNQPQHF.

CDR3 region: CASSPQTRRNEQFF. In DNA form, the CDR3 reads TGCGCCAGCAGCCCTCAGACTAGGAGGAATGAGCAGTTCTTC. This chain links TRBV10-1 with TRBJ2-1; D possibly corresponds to TRBD2 (6 bases). Trimming removed 6 bases at V and 7 bases at J, with 16 bases between. The length of the CDR3 is 14 residues. Germline V CDR1 and CDR2: WNHNN, SYGVQD (reference sequence).

The V gene is TRBV29-1, the J gene TRBJ1-3; 7 bases map to TRBD1. This CDR3 is built from 13 residues. Trimming cost V 3 bases and J 2 bases; bases outside gene matches: 1. Germline loops: CDR1 SQVTM, CDR2 ANQGSEA. CDR3 bases: TGCAGCGTTGACACAGGGGCTGGAAACACCATATATTTT. This translates into CSVDTGAGNTIYF.

In this sample, this clonotype turned up once. J is TRBJ1-2 and V is TRBV12-3 or TRBV12-4, with TRBD1 matching 10 bases. V lost 4 bases, J lost 2 bases, and 16 bases stayed unmatched. This CDR3 is 19 amino acids long. CDR3 bases: TGTGCCAGCAGTTGGGACAGGGGCCATAGCGGGGAGCTGAACTATGGCTACACCTTC. This encodes CASSWDRGHSGELNYGYTF.

The sample holds many counts of this clonotype. The V call is TRBV7-9, the J call TRBJ2-1, with TRBD2 matching over 11 bases. The V and J ends lost 5 bases and 5 bases, in that order; junction bases with no gene match: 14. The CDR3 sequence is 18 residues long. CDR1 and CDR2 (germline): SEHNR, FQNEAQ (reference sequence). As DNA, the CDR3 is TGTGCCAGCAGCCCAACGTGGGGGGGACTAGCGGACCACAATGAGCAGTTCTTC. It encodes CASSPTWGGLADHNEQFF.

The chain combines TRBV2 with TRBJ1-6; D is ambiguous. The germline V gene encodes CDR1 SNHLY and CDR2 FYNNEI. This CDR3 has 15 amino acids. V lost 2 bases and J lost 2, with 7 bases in between. DNA of the CDR3: TGTGCCAGCAGTGAATTGGAGCCCTATAATTCACCCCTCCACTTT. This gives the protein CASSELEPYNSPLHF. Complete variable domain (other parts from reference TRBV2 and TRBJ1-6): EPEVTQTPSHQVTQMGQEVILRCVPISNHLYFYWYRQILGQKVEFLVSFYNNEISEKSEIFDDQFSVERPDGSNFTLKIRSTKLEDSAMYFCASSELEPYNSPLHFGNGTRLTVT.

The table lists this clonotype with a few counts. The rearrangement joins TRBV3-1 to TRBJ1-3, with 10 nucleotides matching TRBD1. This CDR3 spans 17 amino acids. V gave up 3 bases and J gave up 0 bases; unmatched junction bases: 5. The V gene's germline CDR1 is LGHDT and CDR2 YNNKEL (reference sequence). The CDR3 sequence is CASSHDRTGGSGNTIYF. The CDR3 region has the DNA TGTGCCAGCAGCCATGATCGGACAGGGGGCTCTGGAAACACCATATATTTT. Filled out from reference TRBV3-1 and TRBJ1-3, the complete variable domain reads DTAVSQTPKYLVTQMGNDKSIKCEQNLGHDTMYWYKQDSKKFLKIMFSYNNKELIINETVPNRFSPKSPDKAHLNLHINSLELGDSAVYFCASSHDRTGGSGNTIYFGEGSWLTVV.

The chain recombines TRBV5-1 with TRBJ2-7, with D maybe TRBD2 (5 bases). Germline V gene sequence: CDR1 SGHRS, CDR2 YFSETQ. The CDR3 is 14 amino acids. Trimming shortened V by 0 bases and J by 5 bases, and 12 bases separated the two germline ends. CDR3 protein: CASSLVGVGDEQYF. The CDR3 DNA sequence: TGCGCCAGCAGCTTGGTCGGGGTTGGTGACGAGCAGTACTTC.

The V gene is TRBV20-1, the J gene TRBJ1-2, with D perhaps TRBD1 (5 bases). The germline gives CDR1 DFQATT, CDR2 SNEGSKA (reference sequence). The CDR3 covers 14 residues. V was cut by 0 bases and J by 7 bases, with 15 bases left in between. The CDR3 DNA follows: TGCAGTGCTAGAGAACCGGACAAGACCCTTGGCTACACCTTC. Amino acids: CSAREPDKTLGYTF.

This clonotype appeared once. The chain employs TRBV19 and TRBJ2-7; TRBD1 matches at 10 bases. The CDR3 consists of 14 residues. Germline V lookup: CDR1 LNHDA, CDR2 SQIVND (reference sequence). Germline trimming cut 5 bases from V and 5 bases from J; bases unmatched to any gene: 6. CDR3 coding DNA: TGTGCCAGTAGTGAGACAGGGGGCACAGACGAGCAGTACTTC. Amino acids: CASSETGGTDEQYF. The variable domain in full, with the rest retrieved from reference TRBV19 and TRBJ2-7, is DGGITQSPKYLFRKEGQNVTLSCEQNLNHDAMYWYRQDPGQGLRLIYYSQIVNDFQKGDIAEGYSVSREKKESFPLTVTSAQKNPTAFYLCASSETGGTDEQYFGPGTRLTVT.

Details on this clonotype: The junction shows a germline mismatch at one end, possibly a read error. The V gene is TRBV2, the J gene TRBJ2-3; D is undetermined. Germline CDR1 is SNHLY and CDR2 is FYNNEI. The CDR3 has 14 residues. CDR3 sequence reads: CASSSGLYPDTQHF. DNA for the CDR3: TGTGCCAGCAGCTCCGGTCTTTATCCAGATACGCAGCACTTT.

The V call is TRBV20-1, the J call TRBJ2-7; 10 bases are shared with TRBD2. Germline CDR1 reads DFQATT; CDR2 reads SNEGSKA (reference sequence). Unmatched junction bases numbered 11, after V lost 2 bases and J lost 7 bases. The CDR3 is 15 amino acids. DNA for the CDR3: TGCAGTGCTAGACTCGGGACTAGCGAGGGCTATGAGCAGTACTTC. Translating gives CSARLGTSEGYEQYF.

The V call is TRBV19, the J call TRBJ1-6; perhaps TRBD1 as D (6 bases). Trimming pared 9 bases from V and 14 bases from J, leaving 26 bases between. The CDR3 is made up of 15 amino acids. The germline CDR1 and CDR2 sequences are LNHDA and SQIVND (reference sequence). CDR3 coding DNA: TGTGCCAGCACCACAACGGGGACGGGGGCGGGGGCCCTCCACTTT. Amino acids: CASTTTGTGAGALHF.

This clonotype was counted between two and nine times. The chain links TRBV19 to TRBJ2-7, with a possible D match to TRBD1 (8 bases). Trimming stripped 5 bases from V and 3 bases from J, with 17 bases between. The germline V gene encodes CDR1 LNHDA and CDR2 SQIVND (reference sequence). This CDR3 is 15 amino acids long. Here the CDR3 reads CASSQQGGRGYEQYF. CDR3 DNA sequence: TGTGCCAGTAGTCAACAGGGGGGGCGAGGCTACGAGCAGTACTTC.

This clonotype showed up just once. V and J are TRBV10-3 and TRBJ2-1; D is possibly TRBD1 or TRBD2 (5 bases each). Germline V gene data show CDR1 as ENHRY and CDR2 as SYGVKD. The V and J ends lost 5 bases and 4 bases respectively, with 15 bases between them. The CDR3 is made up of 15 amino acids. The CDR3 is CAISRDRFSYNEQFF. Written as DNA, the CDR3 is TGTGCCATCAGTCGGGACCGCTTTAGTTACAATGAGCAGTTCTTC.

V and J are TRBV7-8 and TRBJ1-2, with TRBD1 matching 8 bases. The V and J ends lost 5 bases and 8 bases, in that order; junction bases with no gene match: 10. The CDR3 is made up of 14 amino acids. Germline V gene data show CDR1 as SGHVS and CDR2 as FQNEAQ. The CDR3, as DNA: TGTGCCAGCAGCACCCACGGACAGGGCTGGGGCTACACCTTC. Translating gives CASSTHGQGWGYTF.